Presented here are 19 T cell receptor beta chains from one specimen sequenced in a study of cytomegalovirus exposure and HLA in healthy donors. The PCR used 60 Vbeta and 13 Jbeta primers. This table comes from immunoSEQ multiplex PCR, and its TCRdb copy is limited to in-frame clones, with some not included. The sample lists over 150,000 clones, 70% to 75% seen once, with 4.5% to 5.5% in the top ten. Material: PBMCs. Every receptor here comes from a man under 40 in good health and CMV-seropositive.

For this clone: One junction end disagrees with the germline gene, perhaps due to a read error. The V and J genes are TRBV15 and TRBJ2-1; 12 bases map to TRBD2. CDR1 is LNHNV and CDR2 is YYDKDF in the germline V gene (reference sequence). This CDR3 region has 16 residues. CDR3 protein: CATSRGTSGADNGQFF. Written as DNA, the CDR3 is TGTGCCACCAGCAGAGGGACTAGCGGGGCCGACAATGGGCAGTTCTTC.

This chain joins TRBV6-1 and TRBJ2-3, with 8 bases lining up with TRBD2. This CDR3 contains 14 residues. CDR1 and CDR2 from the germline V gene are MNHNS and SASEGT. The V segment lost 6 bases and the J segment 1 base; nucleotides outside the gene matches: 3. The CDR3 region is CASRVSGGTDTQYF. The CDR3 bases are TGTGCCAGCAGGGTTAGCGGGGGCACAGATACGCAGTATTTT.

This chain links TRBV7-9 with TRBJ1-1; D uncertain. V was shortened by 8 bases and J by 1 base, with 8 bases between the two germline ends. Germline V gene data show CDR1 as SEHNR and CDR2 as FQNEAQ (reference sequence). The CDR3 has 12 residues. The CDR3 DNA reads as TGTGCCAGCTCATGGGCGAACACTGAAGCTTTCTTT. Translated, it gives CASSWANTEAFF.

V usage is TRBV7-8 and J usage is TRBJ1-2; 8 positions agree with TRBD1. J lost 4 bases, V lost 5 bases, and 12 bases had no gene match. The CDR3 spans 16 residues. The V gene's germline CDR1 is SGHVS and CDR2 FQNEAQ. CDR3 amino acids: CASSRSSGGAGYGYTF. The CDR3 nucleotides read TGTGCCAGCAGCCGTTCGTCAGGGGGCGCTGGCTATGGCTACACCTTC.

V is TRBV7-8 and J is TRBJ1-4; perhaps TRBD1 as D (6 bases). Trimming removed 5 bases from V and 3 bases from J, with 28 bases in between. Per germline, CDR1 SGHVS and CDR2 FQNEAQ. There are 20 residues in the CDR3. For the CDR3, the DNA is TGTGCCAGCAGCCCCATCCGCGACAGGAGGCCGGAAAGGGCTAATGAAAAACTGTTTTTT. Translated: CASSPIRDRRPERANEKLFF.

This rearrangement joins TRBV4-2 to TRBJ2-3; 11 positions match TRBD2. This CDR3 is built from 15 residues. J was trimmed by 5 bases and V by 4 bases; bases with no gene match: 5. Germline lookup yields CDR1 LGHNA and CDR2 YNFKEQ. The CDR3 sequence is CASSRSGGVLDTQYF. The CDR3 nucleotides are TGTGCCAGCAGCCGTAGCGGGGGGGTTTTAGATACGCAGTATTTT.

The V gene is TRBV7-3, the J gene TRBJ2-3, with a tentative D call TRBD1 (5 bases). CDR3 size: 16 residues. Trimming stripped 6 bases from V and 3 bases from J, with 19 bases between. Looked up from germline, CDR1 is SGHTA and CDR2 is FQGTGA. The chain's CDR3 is CASSSLRGWGTDTQYF. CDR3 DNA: TGTGCCAGCAGTTCGCTTAGGGGCTGGGGAACAGATACGCAGTATTTT.

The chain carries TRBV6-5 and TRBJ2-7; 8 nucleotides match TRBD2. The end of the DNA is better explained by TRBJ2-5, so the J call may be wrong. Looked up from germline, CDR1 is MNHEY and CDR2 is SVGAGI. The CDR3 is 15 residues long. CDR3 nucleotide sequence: TGTGCCAGCAGTTACTCCGGACTAGCACAAGAGACCCAGTACTTC. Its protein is CASSYSGLAQETQYF.

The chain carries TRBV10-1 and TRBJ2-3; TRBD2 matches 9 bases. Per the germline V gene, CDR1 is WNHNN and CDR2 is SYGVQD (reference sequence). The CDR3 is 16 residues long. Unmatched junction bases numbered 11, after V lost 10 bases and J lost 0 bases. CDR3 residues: CANLARLAASTDTQYF. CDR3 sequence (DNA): TGCGCCAACCTAGCGAGACTAGCGGCTAGCACAGATACGCAGTATTTT.

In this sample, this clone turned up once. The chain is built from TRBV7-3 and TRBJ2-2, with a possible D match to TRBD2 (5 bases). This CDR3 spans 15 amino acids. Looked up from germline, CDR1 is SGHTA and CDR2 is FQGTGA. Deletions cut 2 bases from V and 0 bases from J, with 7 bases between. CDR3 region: CASSLDYSNTGELFF. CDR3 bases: TGTGCCAGCAGCTTAGACTATTCGAACACCGGGGAGCTGTTTTTT.

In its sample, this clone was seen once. The CDR3 sequence: CASAERTYYNEQFF. DNA of the CDR3: TGTGCCAGCGCTGAGCGGACCTACTACAATGAGCAGTTCTTC. This chain joins TRBV7-9 and TRBJ2-1, with TRBD2 as a possible D gene (5 bases). CDR1 and CDR2 (germline): SEHNR, FQNEAQ (reference sequence). V was pared by 8 bases and J by 3 bases, with 14 bases between. The CDR3 covers 14 residues.

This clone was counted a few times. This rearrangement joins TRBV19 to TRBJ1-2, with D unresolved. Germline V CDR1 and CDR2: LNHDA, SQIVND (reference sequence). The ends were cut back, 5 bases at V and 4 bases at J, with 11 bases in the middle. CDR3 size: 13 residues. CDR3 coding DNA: TGTGCCAGTAGTTTTTCCAGAACCTATGGCTACACCTTC. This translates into CASSFSRTYGYTF.

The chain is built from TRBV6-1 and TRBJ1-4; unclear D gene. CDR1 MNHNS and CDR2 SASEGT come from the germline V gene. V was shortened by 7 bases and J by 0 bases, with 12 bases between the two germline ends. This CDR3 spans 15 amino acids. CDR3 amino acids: CASTNSHATNEKLFF. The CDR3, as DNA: TGTGCCAGCACGAACAGCCATGCAACTAATGAAAAACTGTTTTTT.

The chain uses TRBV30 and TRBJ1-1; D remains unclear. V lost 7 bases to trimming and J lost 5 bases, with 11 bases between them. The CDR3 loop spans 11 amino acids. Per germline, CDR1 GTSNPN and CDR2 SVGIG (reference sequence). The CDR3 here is CASGRETEAFF. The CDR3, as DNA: TGTGCCTCCGGCCGGGAGACTGAAGCTTTCTTT. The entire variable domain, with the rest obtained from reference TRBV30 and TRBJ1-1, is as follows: SQTIHQWPATLVQPVGSPLSLECTVEGTSNPNLYWYRQAAGRGLQLLFYSVGIGQISSEVPQNLSASRPQDRQFILSSKKLLLSDSGFYLCASGRETEAFFGQGTRLTVV.

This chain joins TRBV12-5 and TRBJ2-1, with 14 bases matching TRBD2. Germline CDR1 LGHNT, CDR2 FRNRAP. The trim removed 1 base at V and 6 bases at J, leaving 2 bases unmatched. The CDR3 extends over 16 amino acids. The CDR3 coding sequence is TGTGCTAGTGGTTTGGGCGGGACTAGCGGGAGCAATGAGCAGTTCTTC. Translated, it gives CASGLGGTSGSNEQFF.

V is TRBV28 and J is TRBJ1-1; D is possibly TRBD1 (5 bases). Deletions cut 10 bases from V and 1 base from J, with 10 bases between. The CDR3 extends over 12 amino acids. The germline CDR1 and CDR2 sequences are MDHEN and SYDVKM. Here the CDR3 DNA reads TGTGCCATCGGCGGGGCGAACACTGAAGCTTTCTTT. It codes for CAIGGANTEAFF. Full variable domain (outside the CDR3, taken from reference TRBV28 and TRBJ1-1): DVKVTQSSRYLVKRTGEKVFLECVQDMDHENMFWYRQDPGLGLRLIYFSYDVKMKEKGDIPEGYSVSREKKERFSLILESASTNQTSMYLCAIGGANTEAFFGQGTRLTVV.

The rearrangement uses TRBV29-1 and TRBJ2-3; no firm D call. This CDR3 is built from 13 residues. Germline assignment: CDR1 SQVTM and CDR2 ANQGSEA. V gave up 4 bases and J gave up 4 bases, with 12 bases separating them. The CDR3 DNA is TGCAGCGTTGTGGCTAGATACTCAGATACGCAGTATTTT. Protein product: CSVVARYSDTQYF.

The DNA for the CDR3 is TGTGCCAGCAGCCCAATGGGACAGAATAATTCACCCCTCCACTTT. Amino acids: CASSPMGQNNSPLHF. J is TRBJ1-6 and V is TRBV7-2; TRBD1 matches 7 bases. J was trimmed by 5 bases and V by 5 bases; bases with no gene match: 6. The germline gives CDR1 SGHTA, CDR2 FQGNSA. The length of the CDR3 is 15 residues.

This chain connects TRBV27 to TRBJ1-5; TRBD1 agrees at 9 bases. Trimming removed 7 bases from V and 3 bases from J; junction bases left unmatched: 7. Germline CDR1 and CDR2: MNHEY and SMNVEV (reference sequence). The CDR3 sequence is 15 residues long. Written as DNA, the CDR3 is TGTGCCAGCAAGAAGGACAGGGGAAACAATCAGCCCCAGCATTTT. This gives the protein CASKKDRGNNQPQHF.